Listed below are T cell receptor beta chains from one sample, sequenced in a study of blood T cell repertoires in COVID-19. Sequencing was performed with immunoSEQ multiplex PCR; in TCRdb, only in-frame clones are kept and a portion is missing. The sample holds around 70,000 clones; more than 85% are singletons and the top ten take approximately 4.8%. Sequencing was done on a sample of peripheral blood. The source is a woman aged 60 to 75 with active COVID-19. The CDR3 runs from the conserved cysteine through the conserved F or W. Each record gives: V gene, J gene, D gene, clone size, CDR3 DNA, CDR3 protein. The D gene is left open where the match is weak. Some rows have no size entry. The others give once, few or many, or a class for an expanded clone.

v_call: TRBV11-3; j_call: TRBJ2-1; d_call: -; clone_size: -; cdr3_nt: TGTGCCAGCAGCTTACTCCCCTACAATGAGCAGTTCTTC; cdr3_aa: CASSLLPYNEQFF
v_call: TRBV4-1; j_call: TRBJ2-7; d_call: TRBD1; clone_size: once; cdr3_nt: TGCGCCAGCAGCCAAGGCAGAGGGACAGGTGTTACCTACGAGCAGTACTTC; cdr3_aa: CASSQGRGTGVTYEQYF
v_call: TRBV3-1/TRBV3-2; j_call: TRBJ2-7; d_call: TRBD2; clone_size: -; cdr3_nt: TGTGCCAGCAGCCAAGATAGCGGGGGGAACTACGAGCAGTACTTC; cdr3_aa: CASSQDSGGNYEQYF
v_call: TRBV15; j_call: TRBJ2-3; d_call: -; clone_size: -; cdr3_nt: TGTGCCACCACCGCGGGCGGGTATACCGATACGCAGTATTTT; cdr3_aa: CATTAGGYTDTQYF
v_call: TRBV10-2; j_call: TRBJ1-2; d_call: -; clone_size: -; cdr3_nt: TGCGCCAGCGGAGGGAGTAACTATGGCTACACCTTC; cdr3_aa: CASGGSNYGYTF
v_call: TRBV10-3; j_call: TRBJ2-2; d_call: -; clone_size: -; cdr3_nt: TGTGCCATCAGTGAGAGGGAGGACACCGGGGAGCTGTTTTTT; cdr3_aa: CAISEREDTGELFF
v_call: TRBV27; j_call: TRBJ2-7; d_call: TRBD1; clone_size: -; cdr3_nt: TGTGCCAGCATAAAGACGACAGGGGCGAACTACGAGCAGTACTTC; cdr3_aa: CASIKTTGANYEQYF
v_call: TRBV9; j_call: TRBJ2-7; d_call: -; clone_size: -; cdr3_nt: TGTGCCAGCAGCTGGGACGCCGGGAGAACAAGGGGCGAGCAGTACTTC; cdr3_aa: CASSWDAGRTRGEQYF
v_call: TRBV5-1; j_call: TRBJ1-2; d_call: TRBD1; clone_size: -; cdr3_nt: TGCGCCAGCAGCCGGGACAGGGCTTGGTATGGCTACACCTTC; cdr3_aa: CASSRDRAWYGYTF
v_call: TRBV28; j_call: TRBJ1-6; d_call: -; clone_size: -; cdr3_nt: TGTGCCAGCAGTTTACAAGAGTATAATTCACCCCTCCACTTT; cdr3_aa: CASSLQEYNSPLHF
v_call: TRBV28; j_call: TRBJ1-2; d_call: TRBD1; clone_size: -; cdr3_nt: TGTGCCAGCAACCTCCGCGGGACAGATGGCTACACCTTC; cdr3_aa: CASNLRGTDGYTF
v_call: TRBV18; j_call: TRBJ1-2; d_call: -; clone_size: -; cdr3_nt: TGTGCCAGCTCAGACCGGACAGAAATCTATGGCTACACCTTC; cdr3_aa: CASSDRTEIYGYTF
v_call: TRBV5-1; j_call: TRBJ2-2; d_call: TRBD1; clone_size: -; cdr3_nt: TGCGCCAGCGGTCGACAGGGTGGCACCGGGGAGCTGTTTTTT; cdr3_aa: CASGRQGGTGELFF